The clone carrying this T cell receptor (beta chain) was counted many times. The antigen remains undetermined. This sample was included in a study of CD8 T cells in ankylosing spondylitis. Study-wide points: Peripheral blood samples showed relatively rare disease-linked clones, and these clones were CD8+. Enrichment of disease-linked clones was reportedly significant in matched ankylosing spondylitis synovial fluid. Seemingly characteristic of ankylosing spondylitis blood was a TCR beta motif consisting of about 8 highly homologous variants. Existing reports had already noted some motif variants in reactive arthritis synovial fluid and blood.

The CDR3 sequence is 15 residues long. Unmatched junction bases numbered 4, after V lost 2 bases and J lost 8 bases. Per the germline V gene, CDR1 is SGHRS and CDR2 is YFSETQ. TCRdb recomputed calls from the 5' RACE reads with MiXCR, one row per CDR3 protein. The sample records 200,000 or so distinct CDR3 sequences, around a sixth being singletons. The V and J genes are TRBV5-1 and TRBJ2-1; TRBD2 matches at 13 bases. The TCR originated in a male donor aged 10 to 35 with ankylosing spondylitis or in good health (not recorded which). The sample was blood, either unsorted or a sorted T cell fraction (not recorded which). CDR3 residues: CASSFGLAGVHEQFF. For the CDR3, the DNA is TGCGCCAGCAGCTTTGGACTAGCGGGAGTTCATGAGCAGTTCTTC.